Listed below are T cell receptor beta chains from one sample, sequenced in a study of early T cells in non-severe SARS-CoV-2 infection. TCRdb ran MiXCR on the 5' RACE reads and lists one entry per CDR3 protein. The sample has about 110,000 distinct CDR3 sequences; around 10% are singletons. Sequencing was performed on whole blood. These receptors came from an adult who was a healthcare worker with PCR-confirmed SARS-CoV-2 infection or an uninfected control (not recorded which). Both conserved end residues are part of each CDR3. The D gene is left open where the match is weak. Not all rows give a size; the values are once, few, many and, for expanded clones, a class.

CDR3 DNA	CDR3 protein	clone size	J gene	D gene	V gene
TGTGCCAGTAGCCAGGGGGCGAACACTGAAGCTTTCTTT	CASSQGANTEAFF	few	TRBJ1-1	TRBD1	TRBV19
TGTGCCAGCAGTGACTTACAGCGGAATGAGCAGTTCTTC	CASSDLQRNEQFF	many	TRBJ2-1	-	TRBV6-4
TGTGCCAGCAGCGGACGGGCCTCCGGGACCCAGTACTTC	CASSGRASGTQYF	many	TRBJ2-5	-	TRBV13
TGTGCCAGCAGCTTAGACGGTCCCTACAATCAGCCCCAGCATTTT	CASSLDGPYNQPQHF	few	TRBJ1-5	-	TRBV11-2
TGTGCCAGCAGATGGGCAGGGTTGGCGACTAATGAAAAACTGTTTTTT	CASRWAGLATNEKLFF	-	TRBJ1-4	-	TRBV9
TGTGCCAGCAGTAGGGGGGACACTGAAGCTTTCTTT	CASSRGDTEAFF	-	TRBJ1-1	-	TRBV6-5
TGCAGCGTAGACCAGGGGATAGGCGGCTACACCTTC	CSVDQGIGGYTF	few	TRBJ1-2	-	TRBV29-1
TGTGCCAGCAGCTCCCGGGACAGGGAATACAATGAGCAGTTCTTC	CASSSRDREYNEQFF	many	TRBJ2-1	-	TRBV21-1
TGCAGCGTTGAAGTAGGAAGCAATCAGCCCCAGCATTTT	CSVEVGSNQPQHF	-	TRBJ1-5	-	TRBV29-1
TGTGCCAGCTCGCGGGATCCAGGAAATTCGGCCGGGGAGCTGTTTTTT	CASSRDPGNSAGELFF	-	TRBJ2-2	-	TRBV9
TGCGCCAGCAGGGACAGGGTGCTGACTCCTCAAGAGACCCAGTACTTC	CASRDRVLTPQETQYF	-	TRBJ2-5	TRBD1	TRBV5-1
TGTGCCAGCAGTGTACTCTACAATGAGCAGTTCTTC	CASSVLYNEQFF	-	TRBJ2-1	-	TRBV28
TGTGCCACCGTTCGAGGGGGTAACACTGAAGCTTTCTTT	CATVRGGNTEAFF	many	TRBJ1-1	-	TRBV10-3
TGCAGTGCTAGAGATCCCAGACAGCAGCGGGATACGCAGTATTTT	CSARDPRQQRDTQYF	-	TRBJ2-3	-	TRBV20-1
-	CAWSVSLREPYNEQFF	many	TRBJ2-1	-	TRBV30
TGTGCCAGCAGTTTCGTCACCTACGAGCAGTACTTC	CASSFVTYEQYF	-	TRBJ2-7	-	TRBV12-3/TRBV12-4
TGTGCCATCAGTGAGGGGGGTCAGCCCCAGCATTTT	CAISEGGQPQHF	many	TRBJ1-5	-	TRBV10-3
TGTGCCAGCACTCGGGACCACGCGGAGCTGTTTTTT	CASTRDHAELFF	many	TRBJ2-2	-	TRBV25-1
TGCGCCAGCAGCCTCGGGACTAGCGGGGGGCCCCAGGGGCAGTACTTC	CASSLGTSGGPQGQYF	-	TRBJ2-7	TRBD2	TRBV5-1
TGTGCCAGCAGCGTAGAACTAGTGGGGTCCAATGAGCAGTTCTTC	CASSVELVGSNEQFF	many	TRBJ2-1	-	TRBV9
TGCGCCAGCAGCTTGGAGCCAGATCACGCCCAAGGAAAACTGTTTTTT	CASSLEPDHAQGKLFF	few	TRBJ1-4	-	TRBV5-1
TGTGCCAGCAGTTACGGGACTTTTGGAGTTGAGCAGTTCTTC	CASSYGTFGVEQFF	few	TRBJ2-1	-	TRBV6-2/TRBV6-3
TGTGCCAGCAGCGTACGACGGGATCCCGGGGAGCTGTTTTTT	CASSVRRDPGELFF	-	TRBJ2-2	-	TRBV9
TGTGCCAGCAGCGGAAGAGGACTAGCGGGAGACAATGAGCAGTTCTTC	CASSGRGLAGDNEQFF	many	TRBJ2-1	TRBD2	TRBV7-9
TGCGCCAGCAGCTCCTACGGGTTTGCAACTAATGAAAAACTGTTTTTT	CASSSYGFATNEKLFF	-	TRBJ1-4	-	TRBV5-1
TGTGCCAGCAGCTTCAGCGGGAGCAGCTACGAGCAGTACTTC	CASSFSGSSYEQYF	many	TRBJ2-7	TRBD2	TRBV7-3
TGTGCCAGCAGACCCAAGGGAGGGAGGTCTACAGATACGCAGTATTTT	CASRPKGGRSTDTQYF	-	TRBJ2-3	TRBD2	TRBV7-9
TGTGCCAGCAGCACCGGACAGGGAGGGAATCAGCCCCAGCATTTT	CASSTGQGGNQPQHF	-	TRBJ1-5	TRBD1	TRBV7-6
TGCAGTGCTAGGCCCCCCAACAGGCTAGCCCCCTACTCTGAAAACACCATATATTTT	CSARPPNRLAPYSENTIYF	many	TRBJ1-3	-	TRBV20-1
TGCAGTGCTAGAGATCATTCGGGAGGGCCCGCCGGGGAGCTGTTTTTT	CSARDHSGGPAGELFF	many	TRBJ2-2	TRBD2	TRBV20-1